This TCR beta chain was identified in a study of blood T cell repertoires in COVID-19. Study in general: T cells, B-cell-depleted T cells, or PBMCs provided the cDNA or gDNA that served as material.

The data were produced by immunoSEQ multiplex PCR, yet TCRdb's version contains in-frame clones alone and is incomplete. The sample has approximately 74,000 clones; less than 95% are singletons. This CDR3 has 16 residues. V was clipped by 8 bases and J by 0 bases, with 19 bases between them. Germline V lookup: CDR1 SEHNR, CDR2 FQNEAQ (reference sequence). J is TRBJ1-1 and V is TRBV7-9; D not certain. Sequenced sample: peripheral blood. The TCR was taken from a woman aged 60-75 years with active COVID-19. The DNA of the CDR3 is TGTGCCAGCCTCATGGGTGGAGGGAGGTTGAACACTGAAGCTTTCTTT. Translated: CASLMGGGRLNTEAFF. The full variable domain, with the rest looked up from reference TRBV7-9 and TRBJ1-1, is DTGVSQNPRHKITKRGQNVTFRCDPISEHNRLYWYRQTLGQGPEFLTYFQNEAQLEKSRLLSDRFSAERPKGSFSTLEIQRTEQGDSAMYLCASLMGGGRLNTEAFFGQGTRLTVV.